The 19 T cell receptor beta chains reported below all come from one sample, sequenced in a study of blood T cell repertoires in COVID-19. Sequencing used immunoSEQ multiplex PCR; TCRdb keeps in-frame clones, though not all of them. There are hundreds of thousands of clones in the sample; approximately 80% occur only once, and 7.4% lies in the top ten. Source material: PBMCs or T cells enriched from blood (not recorded which). These receptors all come from a woman aged 40 to 55 with acute COVID-19.

This clone was seen a handful of times. V gene TRBV30 combines with J gene TRBJ1-6; 9 bases match TRBD1. CDR3 length: 14 amino acids. In germline, CDR1 is GTSNPN, CDR2 SVGIG (reference sequence). J gave up 9 bases and V 5 bases, and 8 bases lay outside the gene matches. CDR3 sequence reads: CAWHRGPNFSPLHF. The CDR3 DNA follows: TGTGCCTGGCACAGGGGGCCTAATTTTTCACCCCTCCACTTT.

The chain employs TRBV6-5 and TRBJ2-7; 11 nucleotides agree with TRBD1. V lost 8 bases, J lost 4 bases, and 7 bases stayed unmatched. CDR3 length: 14 amino acids. Germline V lookup: CDR1 MNHEY, CDR2 SVGAGI. CDR3: CASPPGQGGYEQYF. DNA of the CDR3: TGTGCCAGCCCTCCGGGACAGGGGGGGTACGAGCAGTACTTC.

The CDR3 loop reads CASSPVVAGGLFF. The CDR3 region has the DNA TGTGCCAGCAGCCCCGTCGTAGCGGGGGGGCTTTTCTTC. The rearrangement joins TRBV7-3 to TRBJ2-1; 11 nucleotides agree with TRBD2. This CDR3 contains 13 residues. Losses at the gene ends were 5 bases for V and 16 bases for J; bases not matched to a gene: 10. CDR1 SGHTA and CDR2 FQGTGA come from the germline V gene.

This clone appeared a single time. The rearrangement links TRBV7-3 to TRBJ2-5; possibly TRBD2 for D (7 bases). The CDR3 consists of 16 residues. The V end lost 10 bases, the J end lost 4 bases, and 25 bases lay between the germline ends. The germline gives CDR1 SGHTA, CDR2 FQGTGA. The CDR3 spells CANQGRVSSPPETQYF. The CDR3 region has the DNA TGTGCCAACCAGGGGAGGGTGTCGAGCCCTCCAGAGACCCAGTACTTC.

This clone was detected ten times or more. In nucleotides, the CDR3 is TGTGCCAGCTCACCGGAAGGGGGCAGCTCCTACGAGCAGTACTTC. Amino acid sequence: CASSPEGGSSYEQYF. The chain links TRBV18 to TRBJ2-7, with 7 bases aligning to TRBD1. Germline lookup yields CDR1 KGHSH and CDR2 LQKENI. The CDR3 has 15 residues. J was trimmed by 0 bases and V by 3 bases; bases with no gene match: 5.

The genes are TRBV27 and TRBJ1-5, with 12 positions matching TRBD1. The CDR3 has 15 amino acids. Germline V gene data show CDR1 as MNHEY and CDR2 as SMNVEV (reference sequence). With 6 bases clipped from V and 7 bases from J, the junction kept 7 bases outside the gene matches. CDR3 bases: TGTGCCAGCAGGGGGGACAGGGGGCGCGGACAGCCCCAGCATTTT. This codes for CASRGDRGRGQPQHF.

The rearrangement uses TRBV25-1 and TRBJ2-2; 10 nucleotides align to TRBD2. CDR3 length: 16 residues. Trimming took 6 bases from V and 9 from J; bases not matched to a gene: 13. CDR1 and CDR2 from the germline V gene are MGHDK and SYGVNS. The CDR3 sequence: CASSQAGASGSRELFF. CDR3 DNA sequence: TGTGCCAGCAGCCAGGCGGGGGCTAGCGGGAGTCGGGAGCTGTTTTTT.

This chain joins TRBV5-4 and TRBJ1-2; 7 positions match TRBD1. The CDR3 sequence is 14 residues long. Trimming at V came to 0 bases and at J to 3 bases, leaving 2 bases not matched to a gene. The germline V gene encodes CDR1 SGHNT and CDR2 YYREEE (reference sequence). CDR3 amino acids: CASSLAGQHYGYTF. CDR3 sequence (DNA): TGTGCCAGCAGCTTGGCGGGACAGCACTATGGCTACACCTTC.

This chain links TRBV6-5 with TRBJ1-1; 7 bases map to TRBD1. Germline V lookup: CDR1 MNHEY, CDR2 SVGAGI. The CDR3 is made up of 14 amino acids. V gave up 5 bases and J gave up 0 bases; unmatched junction bases: 3. CDR3 residues: CASSNRGLNTEAFF. DNA for the CDR3: TGTGCCAGCAGTAACAGGGGCCTGAACACTGAAGCTTTCTTT.

The chain has TRBV20-1 and TRBJ1-2, with 10 bases fitting TRBD1. V dropped 5 bases and J dropped 8; count of bases not matched to a gene: 2. Germline assignment: CDR1 DFQATT and CDR2 SNEGSKA (reference sequence). The CDR3 is 11 residues long. This CDR3 reads CSADRGQGYTF. The CDR3 DNA sequence: TGCAGTGCTGACAGGGGGCAAGGCTACACCTTC.

The chain has TRBV10-3 and TRBJ1-3, with TRBD1 matching over 7 bases. In germline, CDR1 is ENHRY, CDR2 SYGVKD. V lost 1 base to trimming and J lost 0 bases; unmatched junction nucleotides: 3. This CDR3 has 16 residues. The CDR3 DNA is TGTGCCATCAGTGAGTGGTCAGGGGGCTCTGGAAACACCATATATTTT. Its protein product is CAISEWSGGSGNTIYF.

The CDR3 spells CATNYGQGEKLFF. In DNA, the CDR3 is TGTGCCACCAACTACGGGCAGGGTGAAAAACTGTTTTTT. The J gene is TRBJ1-4, the V gene TRBV10-3; the D gene is possibly TRBD1 (5 bases). Germline CDR1 is ENHRY and CDR2 is SYGVKD. The CDR3 spans 13 residues. Trimming cost V 10 bases and J 7 bases, with 16 bases left between them.

The rearrangement links TRBV7-9 to TRBJ1-2; TRBD1 might be the D (6 bases). This CDR3 is 14 amino acids long. V lost 4 bases and J 0 bases, leaving 9 bases between the germline ends. CDR1 and CDR2 (germline): SEHNR, FQNEAQ (reference sequence). The CDR3 is CASSWDTSNYGYTF. The CDR3 DNA reads TGTGCCAGCAGCTGGGACACGTCTAACTATGGCTACACCTTC.

The rearrangement links TRBV7-8 to TRBJ1-3; the D gene is possibly TRBD1 (6 bases). Trimming took 5 bases from V and 2 from J, leaving 16 bases between them. The CDR3 extends over 16 amino acids. Germline CDR1 is SGHVS and CDR2 is FQNEAQ. CDR3 loop: CASSLKTGYTGNTIYF. The DNA of the CDR3 is TGTGCCAGCAGCCTTAAGACAGGCTATACTGGAAACACCATATATTTT.

CDR3 region: CASTDSGSLYNEQFF. CDR3 in DNA: TGTGCCAGCACCGATAGCGGGAGCCTCTACAATGAGCAGTTCTTC. This chain uses TRBV7-9 with TRBJ2-1; TRBD2 aligns across 9 bases. V lost 7 bases to trimming and J lost 3 bases; unmatched junction nucleotides: 7. Germline V gene data show CDR1 as SEHNR and CDR2 as FQNEAQ (reference sequence). CDR3 length equals 15 residues.

The chain combines TRBV28 with TRBJ1-5; perhaps TRBD1 as D (6 bases). Trimming cost V 5 bases and J 0 bases, with 11 bases left between them. CDR3 length: 15 amino acids. Germline V lookup: CDR1 MDHEN, CDR2 SYDVKM. CDR3 in amino acids: CASSETGYSNQPQHF. The DNA for the CDR3 is TGTGCCAGCAGTGAAACAGGGTATAGCAATCAGCCCCAGCATTTT.

This chain connects TRBV27 to TRBJ2-2, with TRBD2 matching over 10 bases. Looked up from germline, CDR1 is MNHEY and CDR2 is SMNVEV (reference sequence). The junction had 6 bases not matched to a gene; V was cut back by 7 bases and J by 1 base. CDR3 size: 16 residues. The CDR3 DNA follows: TGTGCCAGCACCCCTGGACTAGCGGTGAACACCGGGGAGCTGTTTTTT. This codes for CASTPGLAVNTGELFF.

This chain joins TRBV4-2 and TRBJ2-7; 11 bases are a match to TRBD2. The junction had 7 bases not matched to a gene; V was cut back by 1 base and J by 2 bases. This CDR3 region has 17 residues. CDR1 is LGHNA, CDR2 YNFKEQ, per germline. CDR3 loop: CASSQAASGRTPYEQYF. CDR3 nucleotide sequence: TGTGCCAGCAGCCAAGCGGCTAGCGGGAGGACCCCCTACGAGCAGTACTTC.

The chain joins TRBV30 to TRBJ2-7; possibly TRBD2 for D (5 bases). The CDR3 covers 18 residues. Trimming shortened V by 4 bases and J by 0 bases, and 25 bases separated the two germline ends. Per the germline V gene, CDR1 is GTSNPN and CDR2 is SVGIG (reference sequence). CDR3 nucleotides: TGTGCCTGGACCCATCCCGGAGGAACGCGGCCGAGCTCCTACGAGCAGTACTTC. The encoded protein is CAWTHPGGTRPSSYEQYF.